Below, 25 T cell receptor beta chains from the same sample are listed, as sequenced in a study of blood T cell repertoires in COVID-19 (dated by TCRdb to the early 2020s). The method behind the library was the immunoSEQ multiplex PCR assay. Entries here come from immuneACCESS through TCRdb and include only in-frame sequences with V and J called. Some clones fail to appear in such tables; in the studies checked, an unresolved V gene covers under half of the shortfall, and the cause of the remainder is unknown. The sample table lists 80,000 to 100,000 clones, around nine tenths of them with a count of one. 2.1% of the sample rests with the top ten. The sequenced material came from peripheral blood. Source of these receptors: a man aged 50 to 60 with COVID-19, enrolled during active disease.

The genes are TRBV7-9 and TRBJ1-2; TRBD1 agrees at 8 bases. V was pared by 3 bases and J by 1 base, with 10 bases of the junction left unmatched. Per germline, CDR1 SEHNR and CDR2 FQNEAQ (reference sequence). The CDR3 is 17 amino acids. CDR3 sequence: CASSLGTGGLGNYGYTF. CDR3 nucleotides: TGTGCCAGCAGCTTGGGGACAGGAGGTTTGGGTAACTATGGCTACACCTTC.

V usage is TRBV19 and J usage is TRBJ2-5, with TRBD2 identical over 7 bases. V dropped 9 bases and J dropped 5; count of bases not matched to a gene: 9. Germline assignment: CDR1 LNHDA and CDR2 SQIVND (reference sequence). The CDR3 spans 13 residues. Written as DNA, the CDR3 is TGTGCCAGCGCTAGCGGCGGTAGGGAGACCCAGTACTTC. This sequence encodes CASASGGRETQYF.

CDR3 in DNA: TGTGCCAGCTGGCAGGGACAGGGCGCTGAAGCTTTCTTT. Translated: CASWQGQGAEAFF. The chain carries TRBV2 and TRBJ1-1; 9 bases fit TRBD1. This CDR3 is built from 13 residues. Germline CDR1 SNHLY, CDR2 FYNNEI. Losses at the gene ends were 8 bases for V and 6 bases for J; bases not matched to a gene: 7.

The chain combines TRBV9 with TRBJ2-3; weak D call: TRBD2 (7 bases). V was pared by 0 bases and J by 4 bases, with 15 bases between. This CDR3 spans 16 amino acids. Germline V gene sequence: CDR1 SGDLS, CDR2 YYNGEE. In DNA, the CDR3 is TGTGCCAGCAGCGTAGGGGCGGGGGCTGGCCCAGATACGCAGTATTTT. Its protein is CASSVGAGAGPDTQYF.

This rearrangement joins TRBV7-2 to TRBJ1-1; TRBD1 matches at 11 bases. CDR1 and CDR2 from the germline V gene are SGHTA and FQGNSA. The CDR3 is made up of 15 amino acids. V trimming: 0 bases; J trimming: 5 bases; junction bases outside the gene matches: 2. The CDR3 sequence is CASSLAGTGGTEAFF. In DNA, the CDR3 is TGTGCCAGCAGCTTAGCCGGGACAGGGGGTACTGAAGCTTTCTTT.

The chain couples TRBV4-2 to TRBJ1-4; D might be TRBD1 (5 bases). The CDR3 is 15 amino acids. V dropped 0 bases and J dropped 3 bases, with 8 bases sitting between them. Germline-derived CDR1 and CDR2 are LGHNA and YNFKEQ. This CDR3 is CASSQDRGANEKLFF. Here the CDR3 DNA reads TGTGCCAGCAGCCAAGATCGGGGGGCTAATGAAAAACTGTTTTTT.

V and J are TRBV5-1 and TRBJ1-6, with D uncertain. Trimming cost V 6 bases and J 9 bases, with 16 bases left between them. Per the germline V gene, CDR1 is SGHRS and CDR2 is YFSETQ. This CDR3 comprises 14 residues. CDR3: CASTPEPGPSPLHF. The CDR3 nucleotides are TGCGCCAGCACCCCGGAGCCGGGTCCTTCACCCCTCCACTTT.

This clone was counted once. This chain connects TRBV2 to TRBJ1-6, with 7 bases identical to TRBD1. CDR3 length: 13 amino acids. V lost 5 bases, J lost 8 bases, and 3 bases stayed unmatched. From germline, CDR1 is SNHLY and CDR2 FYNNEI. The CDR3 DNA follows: TGTGCCAGCAGTAGGCAGGGGGATTCACCCCTCCACTTT. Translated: CASSRQGDSPLHF.

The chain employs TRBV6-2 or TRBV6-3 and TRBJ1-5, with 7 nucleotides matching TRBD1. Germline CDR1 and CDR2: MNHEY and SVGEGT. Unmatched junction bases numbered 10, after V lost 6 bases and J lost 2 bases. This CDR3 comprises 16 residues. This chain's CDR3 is CASSPRQGNGNQPQHF. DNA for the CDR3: TGTGCCAGCAGCCCACGACAGGGAAACGGCAATCAGCCCCAGCATTTT.

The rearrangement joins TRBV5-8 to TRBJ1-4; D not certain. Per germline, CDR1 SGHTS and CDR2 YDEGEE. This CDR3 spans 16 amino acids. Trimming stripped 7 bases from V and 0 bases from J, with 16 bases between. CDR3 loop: CASPPDGHPTNEKLFF. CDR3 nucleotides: TGTGCCAGCCCACCAGATGGGCACCCAACTAATGAAAAACTGTTTTTT.

The CDR3 loop reads CASSITPTLPGDTEAFF. The CDR3 bases are TGTGCCAGTAGTATAACCCCCACACTCCCCGGGGACACTGAAGCTTTCTTT. The chain links TRBV19 to TRBJ1-1; D unresolved. V lost 2 bases to trimming and J lost 3 bases, with 19 bases between them. The length of the CDR3 is 17 residues. The germline CDR1 and CDR2 sequences are LNHDA and SQIVND (reference sequence).

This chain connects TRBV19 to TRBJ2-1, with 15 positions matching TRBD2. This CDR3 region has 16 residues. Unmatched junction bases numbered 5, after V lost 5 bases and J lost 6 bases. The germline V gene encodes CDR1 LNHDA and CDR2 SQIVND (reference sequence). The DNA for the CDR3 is TGTGCCAGTAGTGTAGGGACTAGCGGGGGGAGCAATGAGCAGTTCTTC. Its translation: CASSVGTSGGSNEQFF.

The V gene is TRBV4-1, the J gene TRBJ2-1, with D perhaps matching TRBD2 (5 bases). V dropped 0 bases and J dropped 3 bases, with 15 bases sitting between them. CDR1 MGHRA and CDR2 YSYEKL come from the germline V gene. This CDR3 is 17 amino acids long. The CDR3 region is CASSQETAAGLYNEQFF. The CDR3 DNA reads TGCGCCAGCAGCCAAGAGACGGCGGCAGGACTCTACAATGAGCAGTTCTTC.

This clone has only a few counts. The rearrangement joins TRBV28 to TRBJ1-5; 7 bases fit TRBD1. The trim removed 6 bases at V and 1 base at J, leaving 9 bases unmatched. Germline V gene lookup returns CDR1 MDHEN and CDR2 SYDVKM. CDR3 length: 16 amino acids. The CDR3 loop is CASSFTTGYSNQPQHF. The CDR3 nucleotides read TGTGCCAGCAGCTTTACGACAGGGTACAGCAATCAGCCCCAGCATTTT.

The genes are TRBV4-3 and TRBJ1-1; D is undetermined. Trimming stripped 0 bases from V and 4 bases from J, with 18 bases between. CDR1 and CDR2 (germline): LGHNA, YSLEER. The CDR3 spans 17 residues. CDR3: CASSQEGSGAPLTEAFF. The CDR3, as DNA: TGCGCCAGCAGCCAAGAGGGTTCCGGAGCGCCTCTCACTGAAGCTTTCTTT.

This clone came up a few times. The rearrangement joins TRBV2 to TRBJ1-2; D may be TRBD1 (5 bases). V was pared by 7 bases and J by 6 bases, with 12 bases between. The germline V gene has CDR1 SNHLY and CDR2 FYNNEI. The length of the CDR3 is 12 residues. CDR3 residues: CASMSGIDGYTF. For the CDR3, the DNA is TGTGCCAGCATGTCAGGGATAGATGGCTACACCTTC. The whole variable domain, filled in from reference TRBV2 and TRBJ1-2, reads EPEVTQTPSHQVTQMGQEVILRCVPISNHLYFYWYRQILGQKVEFLVSFYNNEISEKSEIFDDQFSVERPDGSNFTLKIRSTKLEDSAMYFCASMSGIDGYTFGSGTRLTVV.

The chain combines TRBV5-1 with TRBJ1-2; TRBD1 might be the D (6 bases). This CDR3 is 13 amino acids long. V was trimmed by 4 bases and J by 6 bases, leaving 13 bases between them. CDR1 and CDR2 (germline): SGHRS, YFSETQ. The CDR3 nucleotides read TGCGCCAGCAGCACAACAGGGATCGATGGCTACACCTTC. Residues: CASSTTGIDGYTF.

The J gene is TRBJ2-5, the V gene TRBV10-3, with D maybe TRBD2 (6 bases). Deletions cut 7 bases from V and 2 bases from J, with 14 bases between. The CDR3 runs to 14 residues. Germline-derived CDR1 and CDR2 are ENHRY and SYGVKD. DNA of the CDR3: TGTGCCATCAACCTATCTAGCGTACAAGAGACCCAGTACTTC. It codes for CAINLSSVQETQYF.

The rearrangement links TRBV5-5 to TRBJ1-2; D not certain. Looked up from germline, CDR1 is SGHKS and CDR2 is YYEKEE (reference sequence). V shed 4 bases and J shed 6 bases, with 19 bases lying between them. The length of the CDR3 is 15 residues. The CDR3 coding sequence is TGTGCCAGCAGCCTGCGGGGTCCAAGAGGCGATGGCTACACCTTC. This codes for CASSLRGPRGDGYTF.

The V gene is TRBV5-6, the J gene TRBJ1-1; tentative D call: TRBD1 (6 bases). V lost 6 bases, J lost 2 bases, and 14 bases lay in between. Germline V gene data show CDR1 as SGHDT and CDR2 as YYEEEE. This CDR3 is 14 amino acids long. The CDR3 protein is CASTLWTVNTEAFF. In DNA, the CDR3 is TGTGCCAGCACCTTATGGACAGTTAACACTGAAGCTTTCTTT. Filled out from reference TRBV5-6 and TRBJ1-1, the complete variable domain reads DAGVTQSPTHLIKTRGQQVTLRCSPKSGHDTVSWYQQALGQGPQFIFQYYEEEERQRGNFPDRFSGHQFPNYSSELNVNALLLGDSALYLCASTLWTVNTEAFFGQGTRLTVV.

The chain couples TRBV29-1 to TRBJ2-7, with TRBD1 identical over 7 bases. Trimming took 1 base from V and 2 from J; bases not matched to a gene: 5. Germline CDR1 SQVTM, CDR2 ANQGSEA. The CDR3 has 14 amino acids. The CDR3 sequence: CSVEVTGAPYEQYF. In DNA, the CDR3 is TGCAGCGTTGAAGTTACAGGGGCTCCCTACGAGCAGTACTTC.

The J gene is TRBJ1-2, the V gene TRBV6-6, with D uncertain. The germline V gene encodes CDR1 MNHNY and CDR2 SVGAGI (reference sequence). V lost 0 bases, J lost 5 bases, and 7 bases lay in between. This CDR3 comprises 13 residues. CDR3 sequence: CASSYSEAYGYTF. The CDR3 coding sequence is TGTGCCAGCAGTTACTCGGAAGCGTATGGCTACACCTTC.

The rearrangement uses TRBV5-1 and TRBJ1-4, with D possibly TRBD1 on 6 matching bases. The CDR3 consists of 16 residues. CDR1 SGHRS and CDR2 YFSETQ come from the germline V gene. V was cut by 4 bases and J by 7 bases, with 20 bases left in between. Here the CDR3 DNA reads TGCGCCAGCAGCCCTGAGGGGGGACTAGGTGGTGAAAAACTGTTTTTT. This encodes CASSPEGGLGGEKLFF.

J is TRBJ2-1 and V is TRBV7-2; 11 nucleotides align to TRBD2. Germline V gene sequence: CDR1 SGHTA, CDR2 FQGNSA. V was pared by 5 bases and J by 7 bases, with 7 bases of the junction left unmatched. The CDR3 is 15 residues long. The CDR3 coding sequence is TGTGCCAGCAGCCCCTTAGCGGGGGGGCCTAATGAGCAGTTCTTC. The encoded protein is CASSPLAGGPNEQFF.

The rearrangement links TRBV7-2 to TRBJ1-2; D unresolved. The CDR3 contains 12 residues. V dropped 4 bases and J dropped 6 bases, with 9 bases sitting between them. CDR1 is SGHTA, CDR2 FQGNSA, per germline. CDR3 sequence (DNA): TGTGCCAGCAGCTCCCGCGGGGATGGCTACACCTTC. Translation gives CASSSRGDGYTF.